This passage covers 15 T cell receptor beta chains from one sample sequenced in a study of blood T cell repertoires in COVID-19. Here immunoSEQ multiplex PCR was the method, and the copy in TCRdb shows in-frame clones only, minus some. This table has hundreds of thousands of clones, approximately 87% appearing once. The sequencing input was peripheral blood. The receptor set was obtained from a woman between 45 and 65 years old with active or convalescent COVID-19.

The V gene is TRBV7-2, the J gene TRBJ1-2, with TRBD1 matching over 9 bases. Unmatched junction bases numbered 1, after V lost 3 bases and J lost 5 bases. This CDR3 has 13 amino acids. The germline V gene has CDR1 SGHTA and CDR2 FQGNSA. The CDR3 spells CASSFGTGYGYTF. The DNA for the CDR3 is TGTGCCAGCAGCTTCGGGACAGGGTATGGCTACACCTTC.

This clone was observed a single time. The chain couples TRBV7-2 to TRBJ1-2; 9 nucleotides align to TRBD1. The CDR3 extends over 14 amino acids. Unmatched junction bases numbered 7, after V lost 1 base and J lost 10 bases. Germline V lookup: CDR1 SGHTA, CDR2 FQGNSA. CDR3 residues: CASSLVGQGGIYTF. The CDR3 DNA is TGTGCCAGCAGCTTAGTGGGACAGGGTGGTATCTACACCTTC.

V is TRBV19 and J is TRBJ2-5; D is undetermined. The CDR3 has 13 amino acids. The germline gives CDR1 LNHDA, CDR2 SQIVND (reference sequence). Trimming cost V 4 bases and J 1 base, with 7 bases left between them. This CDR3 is CASSTDTQETQYF. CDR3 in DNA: TGTGCCAGTAGTACCGACACCCAAGAGACCCAGTACTTC.

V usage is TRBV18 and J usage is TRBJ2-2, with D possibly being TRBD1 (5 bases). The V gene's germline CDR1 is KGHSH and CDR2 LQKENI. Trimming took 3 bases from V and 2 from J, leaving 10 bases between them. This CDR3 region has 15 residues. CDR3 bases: TGTGCCAGCTCACCGGCACAGGACAACACCGGGGAGCTGTTTTTT. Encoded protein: CASSPAQDNTGELFF.

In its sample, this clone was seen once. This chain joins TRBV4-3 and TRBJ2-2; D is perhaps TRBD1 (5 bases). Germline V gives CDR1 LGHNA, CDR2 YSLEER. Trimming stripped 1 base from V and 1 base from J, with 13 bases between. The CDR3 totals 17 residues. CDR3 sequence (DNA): TGCGCCAGCAGCCAAGGGTTGAGGACACTGAACACCGGGGAGCTGTTTTTT. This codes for CASSQGLRTLNTGELFF.

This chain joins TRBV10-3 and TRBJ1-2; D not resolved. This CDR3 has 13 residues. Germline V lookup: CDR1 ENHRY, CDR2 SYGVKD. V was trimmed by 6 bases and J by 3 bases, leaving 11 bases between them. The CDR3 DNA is TGTGCCATCAGAGAAGGCGGGGACTATGGCTACACCTTC. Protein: CAIREGGDYGYTF.

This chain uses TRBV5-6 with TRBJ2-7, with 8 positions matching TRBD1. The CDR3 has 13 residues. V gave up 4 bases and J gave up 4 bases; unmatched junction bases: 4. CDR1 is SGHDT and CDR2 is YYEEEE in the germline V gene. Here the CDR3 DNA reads TGTGCCAGCAGCCTGACAGGGGTATACGAGCAGTACTTC. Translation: CASSLTGVYEQYF.

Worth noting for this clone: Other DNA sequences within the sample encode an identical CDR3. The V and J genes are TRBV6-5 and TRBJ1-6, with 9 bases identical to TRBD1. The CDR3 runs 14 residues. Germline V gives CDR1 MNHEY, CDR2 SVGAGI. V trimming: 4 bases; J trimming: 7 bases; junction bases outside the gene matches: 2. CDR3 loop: CASSSGQGNSPLHF. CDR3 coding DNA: TGTGCCAGCAGTTCGGGACAGGGAAATTCACCCCTCCACTTT.

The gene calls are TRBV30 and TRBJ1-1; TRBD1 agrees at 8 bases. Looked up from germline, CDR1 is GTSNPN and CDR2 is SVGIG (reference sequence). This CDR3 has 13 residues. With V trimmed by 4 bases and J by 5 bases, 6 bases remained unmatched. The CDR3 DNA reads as TGTGCCTGGATGGACAGGGCGAATACTGAAGCTTTCTTT. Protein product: CAWMDRANTEAFF.

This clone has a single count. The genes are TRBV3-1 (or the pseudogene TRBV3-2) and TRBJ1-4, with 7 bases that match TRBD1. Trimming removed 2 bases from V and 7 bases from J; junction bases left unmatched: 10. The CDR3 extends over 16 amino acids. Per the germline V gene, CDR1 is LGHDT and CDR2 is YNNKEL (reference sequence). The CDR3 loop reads CASSQRQGLGSEKLFF. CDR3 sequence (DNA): TGTGCCAGCAGCCAAAGACAGGGCCTCGGGAGTGAAAAACTGTTTTTT.

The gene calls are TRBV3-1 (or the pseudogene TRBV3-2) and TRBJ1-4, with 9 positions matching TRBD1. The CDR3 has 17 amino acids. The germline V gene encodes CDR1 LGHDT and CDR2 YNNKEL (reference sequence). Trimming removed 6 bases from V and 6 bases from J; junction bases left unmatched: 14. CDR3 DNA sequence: TGTGCCAGCAGTCCGGTCCCGGGACAGGGCGGGGATGAAAAACTGTTTTTT. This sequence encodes CASSPVPGQGGDEKLFF.

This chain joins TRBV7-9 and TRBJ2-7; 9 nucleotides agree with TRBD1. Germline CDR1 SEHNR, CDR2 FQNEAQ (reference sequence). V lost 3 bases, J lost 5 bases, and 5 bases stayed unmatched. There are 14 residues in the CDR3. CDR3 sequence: CASSFPDRGDEQYF. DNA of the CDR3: TGTGCCAGCAGCTTCCCGGACAGGGGCGACGAGCAGTACTTC.

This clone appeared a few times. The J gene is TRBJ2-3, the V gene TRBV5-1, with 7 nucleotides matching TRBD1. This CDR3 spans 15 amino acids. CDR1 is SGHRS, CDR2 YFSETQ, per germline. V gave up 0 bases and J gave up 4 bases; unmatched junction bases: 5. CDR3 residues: CASSLARGTADTQYF. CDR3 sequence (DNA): TGCGCCAGCAGCTTGGCCAGGGGGACAGCAGATACGCAGTATTTT.

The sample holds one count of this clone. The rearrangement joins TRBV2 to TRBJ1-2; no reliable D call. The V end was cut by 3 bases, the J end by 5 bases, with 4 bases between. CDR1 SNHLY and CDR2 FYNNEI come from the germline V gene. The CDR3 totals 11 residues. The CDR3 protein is CASSDGYGYTF. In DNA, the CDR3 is TGTGCCAGCAGTGACGGGTATGGCTACACCTTC. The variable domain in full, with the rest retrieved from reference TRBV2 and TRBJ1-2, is EPEVTQTPSHQVTQMGQEVILRCVPISNHLYFYWYRQILGQKVEFLVSFYNNEISEKSEIFDDQFSVERPDGSNFTLKIRSTKLEDSAMYFCASSDGYGYTFGSGTRLTVV.

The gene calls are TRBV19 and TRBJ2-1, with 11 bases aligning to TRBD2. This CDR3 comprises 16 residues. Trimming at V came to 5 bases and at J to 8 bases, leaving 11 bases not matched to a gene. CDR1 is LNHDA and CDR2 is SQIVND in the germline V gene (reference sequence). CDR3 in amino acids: CASSFSGLAAGYEQFF. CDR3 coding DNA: TGTGCCAGTAGTTTCTCGGGACTAGCGGCGGGGTATGAGCAGTTCTTC.